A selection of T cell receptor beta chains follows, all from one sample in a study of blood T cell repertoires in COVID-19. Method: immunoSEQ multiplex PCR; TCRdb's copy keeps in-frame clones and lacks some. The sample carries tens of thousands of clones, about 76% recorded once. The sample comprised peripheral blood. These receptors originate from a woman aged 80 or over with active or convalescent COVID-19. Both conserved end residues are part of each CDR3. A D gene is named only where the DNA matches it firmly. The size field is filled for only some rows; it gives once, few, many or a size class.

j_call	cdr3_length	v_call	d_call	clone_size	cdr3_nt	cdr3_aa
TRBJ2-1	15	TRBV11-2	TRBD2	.	TGTGCCAGCAGCTTTCGACTAGCGGCGAACAATGAGCAGTTCTTC	CASSFRLAANNEQFF
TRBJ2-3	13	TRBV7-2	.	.	TGTGCCAGCAGCTTAGGTAGCTTGGATACGCAGTATTTT	CASSLGSLDTQYF
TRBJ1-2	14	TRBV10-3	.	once	TGTGCCATCAGTGCCCCGGACGGACTCTATGGCTACACCTTC	CAISAPDGLYGYTF
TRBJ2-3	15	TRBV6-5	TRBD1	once	TGTGCCAGACGGGACAGAGGTTTATTCACAGATACGCAGTATTTT	CARRDRGLFTDTQYF
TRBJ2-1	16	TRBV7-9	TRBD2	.	TGTGCCAGCAGCTCGACTAGCGGGGGCTCCTACAATGAGCAGTTCTTC	CASSSTSGGSYNEQFF
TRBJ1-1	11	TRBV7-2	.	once	TGTGCCAGCAGCTTAGGGGGCTCGTCTTTCTTT	CASSLGGSSFF
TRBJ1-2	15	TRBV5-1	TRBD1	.	TGCGCCAGCAGCTTGGTGACAGGGTCGCGTGACGGCTACACCTTC	CASSLVTGSRDGYTF
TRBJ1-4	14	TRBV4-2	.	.	TGTGCCAGCAGCCAAGGCGGCGGCTGGGAAAAACTGTTTTTT	CASSQGGGWEKLFF
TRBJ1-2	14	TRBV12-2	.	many	TGTGCAAGTCGCTTAGTAGGGCGGGATTATGGCTACACCTTC	CASRLVGRDYGYTF
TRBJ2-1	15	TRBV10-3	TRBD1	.	TGTGCCATCAGTGTAGCCGGGACAGCATACAATGAGCAGTTCTTC	CAISVAGTAYNEQFF
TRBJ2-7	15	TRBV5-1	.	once	TGCGCCAGCAGCTACGACAGTCAGAGCTCCTACGAGCAGTACTTC	CASSYDSQSSYEQYF
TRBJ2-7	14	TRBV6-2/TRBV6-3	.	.	TGTGCCAGCAGTAAGACAGGTATAACCTACGAGCAGTACTTC	CASSKTGITYEQYF
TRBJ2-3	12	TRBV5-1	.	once	TGCGCCAGCAGCTCACACCCAGATACGCAGTATTTT	CASSSHPDTQYF
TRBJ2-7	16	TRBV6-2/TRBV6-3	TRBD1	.	TGTGCCAGCAGTCCGACCGGGACAGGGGGCACCTACGAGCAGTACTTC	CASSPTGTGGTYEQYF
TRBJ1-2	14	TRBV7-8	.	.	TGTGCCAGCAGCCCCAGCAGGGTTGATTATGGCTACACCTTC	CASSPSRVDYGYTF
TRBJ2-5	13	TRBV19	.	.	TGTGCCAGTGGTAGTTCGGGCCAAGAGACCCAGTACTTC	CASGSSGQETQYF
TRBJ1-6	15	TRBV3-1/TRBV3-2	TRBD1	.	TGTGCCAGCAGCCACGGGACAGGGAAGGCTTCACCCCTCCACTTT	CASSHGTGKASPLHF
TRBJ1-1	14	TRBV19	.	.	TGTGCCACCTATTCCCGACAGGTGAACACTGAAGCTTTCTTT	CATYSRQVNTEAFF
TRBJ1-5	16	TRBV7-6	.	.	TGTGCCAGCAGCTTAGGCGGAGGGTTGAGCAATCAGCCCCAGCATTTT	CASSLGGGLSNQPQHF
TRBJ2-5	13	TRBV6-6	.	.	TGTGCCAGCAGTTACAGGGAGCAAGAGACCCAGTACTTC	CASSYREQETQYF
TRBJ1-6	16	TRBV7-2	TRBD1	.	TGTGCCAGCAGCTTAGACTCCGGGACAGGGACTTCACCCCTCCACTTT	CASSLDSGTGTSPLHF
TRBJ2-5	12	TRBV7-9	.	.	TGTGCCAGCAGCCGGTACCAAGAGACCCAGTACTTC	CASSRYQETQYF
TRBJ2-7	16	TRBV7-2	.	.	TGTGCCAGCAGCCCCTTAGGCGGGGGCCGGTCCTACGAGCAGTACTTC	CASSPLGGGRSYEQYF
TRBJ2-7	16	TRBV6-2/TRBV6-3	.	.	TGTGCCAGCAGACCTACCCGAATGACTAGTCCCTACGAGCAGTACTTC	CASRPTRMTSPYEQYF
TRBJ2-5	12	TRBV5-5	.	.	TGTGCCAGCAGCTTGGCGGGGGAGACCCAGTACTTC	CASSLAGETQYF
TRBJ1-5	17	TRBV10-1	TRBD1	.	TGCGCCAGCAGTGAGTGGTGGACAGGGGGGAGTTTTCAGCCCCAGCATTTT	CASSEWWTGGSFQPQHF
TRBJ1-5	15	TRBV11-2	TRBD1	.	TGTGCCAGCAGCCTACTAGGGACAGGGAATCAGCCCCAGCATTTT	CASSLLGTGNQPQHF
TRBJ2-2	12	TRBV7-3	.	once	TGTGCCAGCAGCCGAGAGGCCGGGGAGCTGTTTTTT	CASSREAGELFF
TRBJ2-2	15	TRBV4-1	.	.	TGCGCCAGCAGCCAAGATCCGGGGAACACCGGGGAGCTGTTTTTT	CASSQDPGNTGELFF
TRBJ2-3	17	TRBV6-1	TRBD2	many	TGTGCCAGCAGTGAAGCCCTAGCGGGACGTAGCACAGATACGCAGTATTTT	CASSEALAGRSTDTQYF
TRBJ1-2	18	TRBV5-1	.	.	TGCGCCAGCAGCTTGGCTGGGAGGGTAGGGGATTCGAACTATGGCTACACCTTC	CASSLAGRVGDSNYGYTF
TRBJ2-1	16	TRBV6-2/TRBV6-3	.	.	TGTGCCAGCAGCCAAGGGGTCGGGGGACCTTACAATGAGCAGTTCTTC	CASSQGVGGPYNEQFF
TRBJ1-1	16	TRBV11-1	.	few	TGTGCCAGCAGCTTTAATTATGGGCGATCGAACACTGAAGCTTTCTTT	CASSFNYGRSNTEAFF
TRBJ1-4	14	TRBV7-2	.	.	TGTGCCAGCAGCTTTACCGGGGGGAATGAAAAACTGTTTTTT	CASSFTGGNEKLFF
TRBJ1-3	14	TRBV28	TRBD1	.	TGTGCCAGCAGTGGCAACAGGGGTGGAAACACCATATATTTT	CASSGNRGGNTIYF
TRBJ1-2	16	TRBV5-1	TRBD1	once	TGCGCCAGCAGCTTCGACAGGGGGCAAGGGAACTATGGCTACACCTTC	CASSFDRGQGNYGYTF
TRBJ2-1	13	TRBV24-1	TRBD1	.	TGTGCCACCAGTGATTTGCCCGGGACAGGGCCTTTCTTC	CATSDLPGTGPFF
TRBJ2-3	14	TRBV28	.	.	TGTGCCAGCAGCCCCGGCGGTCGCACAGATACGCAGTATTTT	CASSPGGRTDTQYF
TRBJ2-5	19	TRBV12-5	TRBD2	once	TGTGCTAGTGGGTCCAGGGGACTAGCGGGCCACGGGGCGGGGGAGACCCAGTACTTC	CASGSRGLAGHGAGETQYF
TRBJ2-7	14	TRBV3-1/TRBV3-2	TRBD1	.	TGTGCCAGCAGCCCCCAACCGACAGGGGGGGAGCAGTACTTC	CASSPQPTGGEQYF
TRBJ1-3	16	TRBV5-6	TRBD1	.	TGTGCCAGCAGCCCGACGACAGGGGCATCGGGAAACACCATATATTTT	CASSPTTGASGNTIYF
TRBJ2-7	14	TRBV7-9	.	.	TGTGCCAGCAGCTTATCAGGCGTAGCGGACGAGCAGTACTTC	CASSLSGVADEQYF
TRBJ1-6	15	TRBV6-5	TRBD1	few	TGTGCCAGCAGGAAACAGGGGGCCGGGGCTTCACCCCTCCACTTT	CASRKQGAGASPLHF
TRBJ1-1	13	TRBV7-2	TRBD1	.	TGTGCCAGCAGCTTCCAGGGGGTCGCTGAAGCTTTCTTT	CASSFQGVAEAFF
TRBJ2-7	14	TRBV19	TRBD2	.	TGTGCCAGTAGTTGGACTAGCGGAGACTACGAGCAGTACTTC	CASSWTSGDYEQYF
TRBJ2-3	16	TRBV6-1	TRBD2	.	TGTGCCAGCAGTGAAGGGAGCGGGGGGGCCGCAGATACGCAGTATTTT	CASSEGSGGAADTQYF